The present entry profiles one TCR beta chain with its context. Antigen specificity is unknown. The data belong to a study of monozygotic twins with inflammatory bowel disease. Broader study findings: For repertoire similarity, concordant twins did not differ from discordant twins, possibly because power was limited. Telling apart the different T cell subtypes was not possible.

TCRdb reprocessed the 5' RACE reads; each CDR3 protein has one entry and no DNA is given. In total, the table holds about 130,000 distinct CDR3 sequences. This CDR3 region has 14 residues. Germline V gene lookup returns CDR1 SQVTM and CDR2 ANQGSEA. Whole blood that had not undergone T cell sorting provided the isolated total RNA. The chain links TRBV29-1 to TRBJ2-3; lacking DNA, the TRBD2 call made by TCRdb goes unchecked. This TCR derives from a human donor with ulcerative colitis or Crohn's disease, or a healthy co-twin of an affected twin (not recorded which). The sequenced material came from blood. The CDR3 sequence: CSVGGLPLTDTQYF.